These 18 T cell receptor beta chains were sequenced from one sample in a study of blood T cell repertoires in COVID-19 (TCRdb year 2020). Library generation was performed with the immunoSEQ multiplex PCR assay. The source is immuneACCESS, and TCRdb retained only in-frame sequences with V and J called. Part of the clones is not carried over; for the studies checked, unresolved V genes explain less than half of this, and the remainder is unexplained. The sample table lists around 620,000 clones, 85% to 90% of them with a count of one. Together, the top ten hold roughly 0.25% of the sample. The sequencing input was peripheral blood. The origin of the receptors is a woman younger than 35 with acute or convalescent COVID-19.

The rearrangement links TRBV29-1 to TRBJ1-1; D call uncertain. V lost 4 bases and J lost 3, with 15 bases in between. This CDR3 has 14 amino acids. Germline-derived CDR1 and CDR2 are SQVTM and ANQGSEA. This CDR3 is CSVAPRIRDTEAFF. CDR3 in DNA: TGCAGCGTTGCTCCCAGGATTAGAGACACTGAAGCTTTCTTT.

The chain employs TRBV7-2 and TRBJ1-2; 11 nucleotides match TRBD1. CDR3 length equals 15 residues. From germline, CDR1 is SGHTA and CDR2 FQGNSA. V shed 2 bases and J 5 bases; nucleotides not matched to a gene: 4. In nucleotides, the CDR3 is TGTGCCAGCAGCTTACCGGGACAGGGGGTTTATGGCTACACCTTC. Protein sequence: CASSLPGQGVYGYTF.

The chain carries TRBV12-5 and TRBJ1-2; TRBD1 is a possible D gene (5 bases). CDR1 and CDR2 from the germline V gene are LGHNT and FRNRAP. The length of the CDR3 is 14 residues. V was pared by 4 bases and J by 1 base, with 10 bases between. The CDR3 region is CASGSTGINYGYTF. The CDR3 DNA sequence: TGTGCTAGTGGTTCCACAGGCATTAACTATGGCTACACCTTC.

CDR3 coding DNA: TGCGCCAGCAGTCGTTCCCGACAGGGGCAGGGAAGTGACGAGCAGTACTTC. As protein: CASSRSRQGQGSDEQYF. The V gene is TRBV23-1, the J gene TRBJ2-7, with 8 bases that match TRBD1. TRBV23-1 is annotated as an ORF whose role is uncertain. This CDR3 is built from 17 residues. V trimming: 4 bases; J trimming: 5 bases; junction bases outside the gene matches: 16.

The gene calls are TRBV30 and TRBJ2-7, with D possibly matching TRBD2 (5 bases). The CDR3 extends over 14 amino acids. Trimming took 3 bases from V and 3 from J, leaving 15 bases between them. The germline V gene encodes CDR1 GTSNPN and CDR2 SVGIG (reference sequence). CDR3 residues: CAWSPSWTLYEQYF. In DNA, the CDR3 is TGTGCCTGGAGCCCTAGCTGGACCCTCTACGAGCAGTACTTC.

This clone was detected only once. V and J are TRBV24-1 and TRBJ1-1; D is ambiguous. V shed 0 bases and J shed 11 bases, with 15 bases lying between them. The CDR3 is made up of 14 amino acids. The germline CDR1 and CDR2 sequences are KGHDR and SFDVKD. CDR3 DNA sequence: TGTGCCACCAGTGATTTGTCTGCCGAGGGAGGGGCTTTCTTT. Protein: CATSDLSAEGGAFF.

The CDR3 DNA reads as TGTGCCAGTACTCCTACTAGCGGGGTAGTCTACGAGCAGTACTTC. Residues: CASTPTSGVVYEQYF. This rearrangement joins TRBV19 to TRBJ2-7; TRBD2 matches 10 bases. The J segment lost 3 bases and the V segment lost 7 bases, leaving 9 bases of the junction unmatched. The CDR3 is 15 amino acids. Germline CDR1 reads LNHDA; CDR2 reads SQIVND (reference sequence).

In this sample, this clone turned up once. The rearrangement uses TRBV13 and TRBJ2-7; perhaps TRBD1 as D (6 bases). The CDR3 runs to 13 residues. With 1 base removed from V and 5 bases from J, the gap between germline ends came to 9 bases. Germline values: CDR1 PRHDT, CDR2 FYEKMQ (reference sequence). CDR3 sequence: CASSLAGENEQYF. CDR3 DNA sequence: TGTGCCAGCAGCTTAGCAGGGGAGAACGAGCAGTACTTC.

This chain links TRBV6-1 with TRBJ2-3; 9 bases are a match to TRBD1. CDR3 length equals 16 residues. J gave up 6 bases and V 0 bases, and 7 bases lay outside the gene matches. CDR1 and CDR2 (germline): MNHNS, SASEGT. CDR3 sequence: CASSEALGTGWDTQYF. In nucleotides, the CDR3 is TGTGCCAGCAGTGAAGCGCTCGGGACAGGGTGGGATACGCAGTATTTT.

J is TRBJ1-2 and V is TRBV6-5; D gene ambiguous. The germline V gene has CDR1 MNHEY and CDR2 SVGAGI. This CDR3 contains 15 residues. Trimming shortened V by 6 bases and J by 6 bases, and 20 bases separated the two germline ends. For the CDR3, the DNA is TGTGCCAGCAGCCTAGCCTGGCGAGGGTTTGATGGCTACACCTTC. It specifies CASSLAWRGFDGYTF.

The rearrangement joins TRBV5-1 to TRBJ2-5, with 9 bases that match TRBD1. CDR3 length: 13 residues. Germline V gene sequence: CDR1 SGHRS, CDR2 YFSETQ. J was trimmed by 7 bases and V by 3 bases; bases with no gene match: 4. DNA for the CDR3: TGCGCCAGCAGCTCCGACAGGGGGGGGACCCAGTACTTC. Translation: CASSSDRGGTQYF.

The table lists this clone with a few counts. This chain links TRBV30 with TRBJ1-3; D might be TRBD1 (5 bases). Germline CDR1 is GTSNPN and CDR2 is SVGIG (reference sequence). V lost 5 bases and J lost 2, with 10 bases in between. This CDR3 region has 13 residues. This CDR3 is CAWGGGTGNTIYF. Written as DNA, the CDR3 is TGTGCCTGGGGCGGGGGGACTGGAAACACCATATATTTT.

This chain connects TRBV4-1 to TRBJ2-7, with TRBD1 identical over 9 bases. Germline values: CDR1 MGHRA, CDR2 YSYEKL. Trimming at V came to 1 base and at J to 4 bases, leaving 11 bases not matched to a gene. The CDR3 totals 17 residues. The CDR3 sequence: CASSQAHPGQGVYEQYF. The CDR3 bases are TGCGCCAGCAGCCAAGCACATCCGGGACAGGGTGTATACGAGCAGTACTTC.

The rearrangement links TRBV19 to TRBJ2-4, with 9 bases lining up with TRBD2. Germline V gene lookup returns CDR1 LNHDA and CDR2 SQIVND (reference sequence). V lost 7 bases, J lost 6 bases, and 13 bases stayed unmatched. The CDR3 length is 16 residues. CDR3 amino acids: CASTHPGLAGTNIQYF. CDR3 coding DNA: TGTGCCAGTACCCATCCCGGGCTAGCGGGAACAAACATTCAGTACTTC.

J is TRBJ2-1 and V is TRBV9, with TRBD2 matching over 13 bases. Trimming removed 3 bases from V and 4 bases from J; junction bases left unmatched: 4. The CDR3 runs to 16 residues. CDR1 is SGDLS, CDR2 YYNGEE, per germline. The CDR3 coding sequence is TGTGCCAGCAGCGCTCGACTAGCGGGGGGTTACAATGAGCAGTTCTTC. This translates into CASSARLAGGYNEQFF.

A few counts support this clone. V gene TRBV15 combines with J gene TRBJ1-1; D remains unclear. The CDR3 length is 14 residues. V was pared by 1 base and J by 3 bases, with 9 bases between. CDR1 is LNHNV, CDR2 YYDKDF, per germline (reference sequence). CDR3 bases: TGTGCCACCAGCAGAGCCGGAGGTCACACTGAAGCTTTCTTT. Its protein product is CATSRAGGHTEAFF.

This rearrangement joins TRBV6-5 to TRBJ1-1, with unresolved D. This CDR3 has 13 amino acids. The germline V gene encodes CDR1 MNHEY and CDR2 SVGAGI. The V end was cut by 8 bases, the J end by 5 bases, with 15 bases between. Here the CDR3 DNA reads TGTGCCAGCTTCCCTTCCCCGCGGACTGAAGCTTTCTTT. Protein product: CASFPSPRTEAFF.

The rearrangement uses TRBV9 and TRBJ2-3; 9 nucleotides align to TRBD2. V was pared by 0 bases and J by 4 bases, with 3 bases of the junction left unmatched. CDR3 length: 15 amino acids. Germline V CDR1 and CDR2: SGDLS, YYNGEE. DNA for the CDR3: TGTGCCAGCAGCGTAGGGGGACTAGCAGCAGATACGCAGTATTTT. Its translation: CASSVGGLAADTQYF. Filled out from reference TRBV9 and TRBJ2-3, the complete variable domain reads DSGVTQTPKHLITATGQRVTLRCSPRSGDLSVYWYQQSLDQGLQFLIQYYNGEERAKGNILERFSAQQFPDLHSELNLSSLELGDSALYFCASSVGGLAADTQYFGPGTRLTVL.